This T cell receptor beta chain was identified during a study of vaccination and CD4 T cells after COVID-19. The Oncomine TCR Beta short-read assay sequenced DNA from cultured CD4+ T cells. Researchers extracted genomic DNA from CD4+ T cells that had been cultured. TCRdb ran MiXCR on the PCR reads and lists one entry per CDR3 protein. Of roughly 10,000 distinct CDR3 sequences listed, around half were seen once; the top ten hold about 10%. On this clonotype itself: The antigen is not known.

The CDR3 consists of 15 residues. Trimming took 6 bases from V and 7 from J, leaving 22 bases between them. Germline V gene data show CDR1 as MDHEN and CDR2 as SYDVKM. Specified treatment: roughly 10-day PBMC culture with coronavirus spike peptide pools or control peptides (ViraFEST assay). Via ViraFEST, peptide pools expanded antigen-specific T cells before TCR sequencing. This sequence was found in a human donor who had recovered from COVID-19. J is TRBJ2-7 and V is TRBV28, with D tentatively TRBD1 (5 bases). Sequencing was carried out using CD4+ T cells from blood, cultured in vitro. The CDR3 sequence: CASRAQAAGSEEQYF. CDR3 in DNA: TGTGCCAGCAGAGCACAGGCAGCAGGTTCTGAAGAGCAGTACTTC.